These 3 T cell receptor beta chains were sequenced from one sample in a study of regulatory T cells in long-lasting Graves disease. HTBI primers from iRepertoire and Arm-PCR of CDR3 regions yielded the TCR beta libraries. TCRdb recomputed calls from the multiplex PCR reads with MiXCR, one row per CDR3 protein. This sample yields roughly 420,000 distinct CDR3 sequences, of which about 17% are seen a single time; about 11% belongs to the top ten. Time point specified: newly diagnosed GD, antithyroid drugs for less than 3 months. The TCR library was made from RNA extracted from PBMCs. Another study also made use of these data, one on T cells in Graves' hyperthyroidism and ophthalmopathy.

This sample comprised peripheral blood mononuclear cells (PBMCs), obtained at new diagnosis, from a patient treated with antithyroid drugs. These receptors came from a woman aged 25 to 39 with Graves disease.

This clonotype was counted only a few times. The chain is built from TRBV9 and TRBJ2-2; D remains unclear. Germline V lookup: CDR1 SGDLS, CDR2 YYNGEE. CDR3 size: 14 residues. V was clipped by 0 bases and J by 8 bases, with 11 bases between them. As DNA, the CDR3 is TGTGCCAGCAGCGTAGTTCTCTACGGAGGGGAGCTGTTTTTT. This sequence encodes CASSVVLYGGELFF.

The chain employs TRBV2 and TRBJ2-2; 7 bases are shared with TRBD1. This CDR3 comprises 13 residues. Germline values: CDR1 SNHLY, CDR2 FYNNEI. Germline trimming cut 11 bases from V and 0 bases from J; bases unmatched to any gene: 3. This CDR3 is CAGRGPNTGELFF. As DNA, the CDR3 is TGTGCCGGAAGGGGGCCGAACACCGGGGAGCTGTTTTTT.

This clonotype has at least ten counts. The chain carries TRBV3-1 and TRBJ1-1, with a tentative D call TRBD1 (5 bases). CDR3 size: 15 residues. The ends were cut back, 0 bases at V and 6 bases at J, with 14 bases in the middle. Germline-derived CDR1 and CDR2 are LGHDT and YNNKEL (reference sequence). The CDR3 spells CASSQDLITGAEAFF. The CDR3 coding sequence is TGTGCCAGCAGCCAAGATTTAATCACGGGGGCTGAAGCTTTCTTT.